This T cell receptor (beta chain) was sequenced during a study of T cell responses to AZD1222 COVID-19 vaccine. Assay: immunoSEQ multiplex PCR; the TCRdb copy retains only in-frame clones and omits some. Of about 100,000 clones in the sample, around 90% are singletons; the top ten hold around 1.7%. Germline V gene data show CDR1 as MGHRA and CDR2 as YSYEKL. The CDR3 sequence is 16 residues long. J lost 6 bases, V lost 3 bases, and 10 bases had no gene match. The chain carries TRBV4-1 and TRBJ2-2; 7 nucleotides line up with TRBD2. Here the sequenced sample was peripheral blood, taken on day 0 of AZD1222 vaccination. The origin of this receptor is an adult in good health. For the CDR3, the DNA is TGCGCCAGCAGCCAGATAGGGAGGGGAGAGGCCGGGGAGCTGTTTTTT. Translated: CASSQIGRGEAGELFF.